This entry describes one TCR beta chain. This clonotype was found a few times. Which antigen it targets is not known. Base qualities are not provided; no much larger clone lies one nucleotide away. Amplification of TCR beta CDR3 regions was carried out from RNA transcripts. A first-round RT-PCR of the TCR CDR3 used the HTBI primer set with the Qiagen OneStep RT-PCR kit. The libraries were constructed in a second round of multiplex PCR and then size-selected and purified. Libraries were sequenced paired-end with 100 bp reads on an Illumina HiSeq2000. On the authors' methods: SOAPnuke was used to process the raw data, with reads discarded if the reads contained adapters or uncalled bases, had a mean Phred below 15, or lacked an exact constant-primer or identifier match. COPE v1.2.5 was used to merge the high-quality paired reads, and each unique nucleotide sequence was defined as a clonotype. MiTCR v1.1 was used to align clonotypes to the IMGT TRBV, TRBD and TRBJ reference segments. Analysis was restricted to V-J combinations with a frequency above 0.0001, which covered roughly 99% of repertoires. The TCS score was defined as F50 (clonal expansion) divided by E x V (chaos), with BLOSUM62-based TCRdist calculated between CDR3 peptides within each V-J. Welch's t-statistics and random forest reduced roughly 530 V-J features to about 12, which were used in a naive Bayes classifier (R e1071). In-frame beta chains were kept once TCRdb had trimmed the public reads at Q25 with fastp and called clones with MiXCR. Identical CDR3 proteins give one entry, which carries the most common genes and DNA. None of the V and J calls come from the authors' own analysis; TCRdb made them. The sample table contains 550,000 to 800,000 distinct CDR3 sequences; only one count was recorded for around 17% of them. The leading ten clones occupy under 9.5% of the sample.

The record originates from a study of T cells in Graves' hyperthyroidism and ophthalmopathy (dated by TCRdb to the late 2010s). Broadly, across the study: Peripheral blood was collected at initial diagnosis, before any treatment. To identify distinguishing TCR V-J signatures, a discovery cohort of about 100 patients was used, comprising 43 with Graves' ophthalmopathy and 57 with stable Graves' hyperthyroidism. Prospective prediction of ophthalmopathy was tested in an independent validation cohort of under 20 hyperthyroidism patients and 17 patients who later progressed to ophthalmopathy. The approximately 98 discovery patients were randomly divided into training and test sets at a 7:3 ratio. Thyroid tissue and blood T-cell repertoires from over 5 Graves' hyperthyroidism patients were also compared in the study. Following sampling, methimazole starting at 30 mg daily was given to hyperthyroidism patients, and high-dose intravenous methylprednisolone was given to ophthalmopathy patients. TCR Vbeta CDR3 sequencing of around 130 peripheral blood samples (under 45 ophthalmopathy, some 75 hyperthyroidism and roughly 17 progressor patients) is reported in the paper.

V sheds 6 bases and J sheds 0 bases, leaving 8 bases between their ends. Its CDR3 holds 14 amino acids, cysteine through phenylalanine. The entry retains the CDR3 DNA only, 42 bases that are in frame from base 1. Sequences MDHEN (CDR1) and SYDVKM (CDR2) are obtained from the germline V gene. Results and caveats for the whole study, not just this receptor: In cross-validation, a model built on a 13 V-J signature told ophthalmopathy apart from stable hyperthyroidism with approximately 90% sensitivity and approximately 81% specificity, and in testing the same model reached 80%/75%. During validation, the model predicted progression to ophthalmopathy a median of about 6.5 months ahead of onset, with almost 71% sensitivity and 72.22% specificity. No statistical method was used to fix the sample size in advance, and group allocation was not hidden from the investigators. Blood samples also contained most of the expanded thyroid clonotypes (frequency above 0.001), which suggests that blood repertoires may reflect thyroid immune responses.

Stable Graves' hyperthyroidism was defined as no progression to ophthalmopathy during 18 months of follow-up. The hyperthyroidism patients were between 18 and 65 years old and newly diagnosed, with a disease duration of less than 2 months. The study excluded patients with uncontrolled infections, other autoimmune diseases, pregnancy or lactation. Diagnoses were established on the basis of clinical symptoms, serum thyroxine and TRAb, thyroid ultrasound, and orbital computed tomography. PBMCs were isolated from about 9.1 ml of fresh peripheral blood by Ficoll-Paque density gradient centrifugation. Total RNA was extracted using Trizol reagent, and RNA quality was assessed on an Agilent 2100 Bioanalyzer.

The rearranged segments are TRBV28 and TRBJ2-2; too little of a D gene remains to name it. This clonotype was sampled from a young man with Graves' hyperthyroidism. Sequencing was carried out using blood. The CDR3 protein: CASRTSSNTGELFF. Here is the DNA: TGTGCCAGCAGGACTTCCTCGAACACCGGGGAGCTGTTTTTT.